Listed below are T cell receptor beta chains from one sample, sequenced in a study of identical twins. TCRdb reprocessed the 5' RACE reads via MiXCR and lists one record per CDR3 protein. Seen here are approximately 680,000 distinct CDR3 sequences, about 7% observed once, and the top ten hold roughly 1.6%. The sample also formed part of further work on yellow fever vaccine responses in identical twins.

The sample taken for sequencing was PBMCs. These receptors were obtained from a woman between 18 and 29 years old in good health. Both conserved end residues are part of each CDR3. Fields, in order: V gene, clone size, J gene, D gene, CDR3 DNA, CDR3 protein. A D gene is named only where the DNA matches it firmly. Clone sizes are given selectively: once, few, many, or a class where the clone is expanded.

V gene: TRBV12-3/TRBV12-4
clone size: many
J gene: TRBJ2-1
D gene: -
CDR3 DNA: TGTGCCAGCAGTCCACTGGCCTACCGAGGAATGGAGCAGTTCTTC
CDR3 protein: CASSPLAYRGMEQFF

V gene: TRBV5-1
clone size: few
J gene: TRBJ1-2
D gene: TRBD1
CDR3 DNA: TGCGCCAGCAGCCCCTGGACAGGGGGGGAATATGGCTACACCTTC
CDR3 protein: CASSPWTGGEYGYTF

V gene: TRBV28
clone size: -
J gene: TRBJ1-2
D gene: -
CDR3 DNA: TGTGCCAGCAGCCGGGTCCTCTCCAAAGCTAACTATGGCTACACCTTC
CDR3 protein: CASSRVLSKANYGYTF

V gene: TRBV28
clone size: few
J gene: TRBJ2-1
D gene: TRBD1
CDR3 DNA: TGTGCTTCCCTCCGCAGGGGGTCTTACAATGAGCAGTTCTTC
CDR3 protein: CASLRRGSYNEQFF

V gene: TRBV5-1
clone size: -
J gene: TRBJ2-3
D gene: -
CDR3 DNA: TGCGCCAGCAGGTGGGGGAACACAGATACGCAGTATTTT
CDR3 protein: CASRWGNTDTQYF

V gene: TRBV20-1
clone size: many
J gene: TRBJ1-1
D gene: -
CDR3 DNA: TGCAGTGCTAGTGGGGGTTACACTGAAGCTTTCTTT
CDR3 protein: CSASGGYTEAFF

V gene: TRBV7-8
clone size: -
J gene: TRBJ2-1
D gene: TRBD2
CDR3 DNA: TGTGCCAGCAGCTCGCGATTTGGGGCGGGACTAGTAGACAATGAGCAGTTCTTC
CDR3 protein: CASSSRFGAGLVDNEQFF

V gene: TRBV18
clone size: -
J gene: TRBJ2-7
D gene: -
CDR3 DNA: TGTGCCAGCTCACTAAGGGACACAGGATACGAGCAGTACTTC
CDR3 protein: CASSLRDTGYEQYF

V gene: TRBV11-3
clone size: -
J gene: TRBJ1-1
D gene: TRBD1
CDR3 DNA: TGTGCCAGCAGCGGGAAGGGACAGATGAACACTGAAGCTTTCTTT
CDR3 protein: CASSGKGQMNTEAFF

V gene: TRBV7-9
clone size: -
J gene: TRBJ2-5
D gene: -
CDR3 DNA: TGTGCCAGCAGCTTAGCGTCTTCCGGACCACAAGAGACCCAGTACTTC
CDR3 protein: CASSLASSGPQETQYF

V gene: TRBV5-1
clone size: many
J gene: TRBJ2-7
D gene: TRBD1
CDR3 DNA: TGCGCCAGCAGCGCCAGACAGGGGGCCGTCTACGAGCAGTACTTC
CDR3 protein: CASSARQGAVYEQYF

V gene: TRBV25-1
clone size: many
J gene: TRBJ2-7
D gene: -
CDR3 DNA: TGTGCCAGCAGTTCCGACAGCAACGGGTACTACGAGCAGTACTTC
CDR3 protein: CASSSDSNGYYEQYF

V gene: TRBV10-3
clone size: many
J gene: TRBJ2-1
D gene: TRBD2
CDR3 DNA: TGTGCCATCAGTGAGTCCTTGGGGACTAGATACAATGAGCAGTTCTTC
CDR3 protein: CAISESLGTRYNEQFF

V gene: TRBV5-1
clone size: many
J gene: TRBJ2-1
D gene: TRBD2
CDR3 DNA: TGCGCCAGCATGGGTTCGGGACTAGCGGGACGGGGATCCTACAATGAGCAGTTCTTC
CDR3 protein: CASMGSGLAGRGSYNEQFF

V gene: TRBV12-3/TRBV12-4
clone size: -
J gene: TRBJ1-2
D gene: TRBD1
CDR3 DNA: TGTGCCAGCAGGCCGACAGGGGAGAGGTACACCTTC
CDR3 protein: CASRPTGERYTF

V gene: TRBV5-5
clone size: -
J gene: TRBJ2-2
D gene: TRBD1
CDR3 DNA: TGTGCCAGCAGCAACTACTGGACAGGGACCACCGGGGAGCTGTTTTTT
CDR3 protein: CASSNYWTGTTGELFF

V gene: TRBV28
clone size: many
J gene: TRBJ2-1
D gene: TRBD2
CDR3 DNA: TGTGCCAGCAGCTCCCCCTCTAGCGGGAGTTACAATGAGCAGTTCTTC
CDR3 protein: CASSSPSSGSYNEQFF

V gene: TRBV18
clone size: many
J gene: TRBJ2-4
D gene: -
CDR3 DNA: TGTGCCAGCTCACCAGCGACTCAAGGCATTCAGTACTTC
CDR3 protein: CASSPATQGIQYF